Detailed here is one T cell receptor beta chain. The sample comes from a study of CD8+CD57+ T cells in acquired aplastic anemia. This CDR3 is 16 amino acids long. Per the germline V gene, CDR1 is MNHEY and CDR2 is SVGAGI. Trimming shortened V by 0 bases and J by 7 bases, and 15 bases separated the two germline ends. The template for TCR beta VDJ and CDR3 sequence profiling was genomic DNA. TCRdb analysed the reads with MiXCR anew, one entry per CDR3 protein. The profile shows approximately 160,000 distinct CDR3 sequences, around half of them singletons. It was patients with CD8+CD57+ cell expansion by flow cytometry who were chosen for sequencing.

The chain recombines TRBV6-5 with TRBJ2-2; D might be TRBD1 or TRBD2, each matching 6 bases. The specimen sequenced was sorted CD4+, CD8+, or CD8+CD57+ T cells (not recorded which) from PBMCs. The clonotype originates from a human donor with aplastic anemia. CDR3 loop: CASSYSTRGRSGELFF. For the CDR3, the DNA is TGTGCCAGCAGTTACTCGACCCGGGGGCGCAGCGGGGAGCTGTTTTTT.